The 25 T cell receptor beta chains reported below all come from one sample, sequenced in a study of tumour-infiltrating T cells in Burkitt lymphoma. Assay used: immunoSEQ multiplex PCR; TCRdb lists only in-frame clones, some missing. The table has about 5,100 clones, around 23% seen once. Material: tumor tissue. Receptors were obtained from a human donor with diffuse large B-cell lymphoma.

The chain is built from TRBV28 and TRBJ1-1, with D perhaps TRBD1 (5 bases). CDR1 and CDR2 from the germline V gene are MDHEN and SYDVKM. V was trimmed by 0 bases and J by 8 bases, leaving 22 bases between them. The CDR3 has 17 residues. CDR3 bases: TGTGCCAGCAGTTTATGCAATGAAGTGGAGGGGCTCGGGGAAGCTTTCTTT. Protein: CASSLCNEVEGLGEAFF.

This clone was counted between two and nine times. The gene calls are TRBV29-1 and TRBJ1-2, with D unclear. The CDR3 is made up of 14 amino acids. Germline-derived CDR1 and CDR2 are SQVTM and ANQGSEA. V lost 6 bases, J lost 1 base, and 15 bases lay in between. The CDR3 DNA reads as TGCAGCGTGGCGGGATCCTATTTTAACTATGGCTACACCTTC. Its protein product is CSVAGSYFNYGYTF. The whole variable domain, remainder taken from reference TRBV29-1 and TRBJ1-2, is SAVISQKPSRDICQRGTSLTIQCQVDSQVTMMFWYRQQPGQSLTLIATANQGSEATYESGFVIDKFPISRPNLTFSTLTVSNMSPEDSSIYLCSVAGSYFNYGYTFGSGTRLTVV.

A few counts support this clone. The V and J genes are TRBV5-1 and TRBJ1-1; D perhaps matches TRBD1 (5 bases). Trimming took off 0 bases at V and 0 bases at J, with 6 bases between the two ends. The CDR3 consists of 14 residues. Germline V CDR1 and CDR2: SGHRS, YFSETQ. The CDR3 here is CASSLGQMNTEAFF. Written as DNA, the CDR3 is TGCGCCAGCAGCTTGGGACAGATGAACACTGAAGCTTTCTTT.

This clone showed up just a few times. As DNA, the CDR3 is TGTGCCAGCAGCCACTACGAGCAGTACTTC. Translation gives CASSHYEQYF. The V call is TRBV11-2, the J call TRBJ2-7, with unresolved D. Germline V gene lookup returns CDR1 SGHAT and CDR2 FQNNGV. CDR3 length equals 10 residues. Trimming removed 5 bases at V and 3 bases at J, with 2 bases between.

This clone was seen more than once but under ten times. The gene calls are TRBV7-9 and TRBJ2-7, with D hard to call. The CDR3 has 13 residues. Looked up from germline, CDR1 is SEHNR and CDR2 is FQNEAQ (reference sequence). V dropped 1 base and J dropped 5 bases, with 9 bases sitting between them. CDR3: CASSLEPGHEQYF. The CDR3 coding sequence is TGTGCCAGCAGCTTAGAGCCGGGCCACGAGCAGTACTTC.

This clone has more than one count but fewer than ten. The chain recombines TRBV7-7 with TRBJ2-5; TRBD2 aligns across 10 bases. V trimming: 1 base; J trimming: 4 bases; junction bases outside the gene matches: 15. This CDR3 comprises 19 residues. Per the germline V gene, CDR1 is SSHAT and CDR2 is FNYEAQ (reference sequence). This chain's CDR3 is CASSLVPLSGRAVLETQYF. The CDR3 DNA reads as TGTGCCAGCAGCTTAGTACCCCTAAGCGGGAGGGCCGTGTTAGAGACCCAGTACTTC.

CDR3 in amino acids: CASSHPLAGEYF. The DNA for the CDR3 is TGCGCCAGCAGCCACCCTCTAGCGGGAGAATACTTC. J is TRBJ2-7 and V is TRBV4-1, with TRBD2 matching over 10 bases. V shed 3 bases, J shed 13 bases, and the junction held 6 bases outside the gene matches. Germline V gives CDR1 MGHRA, CDR2 YSYEKL. The CDR3 loop spans 12 amino acids.

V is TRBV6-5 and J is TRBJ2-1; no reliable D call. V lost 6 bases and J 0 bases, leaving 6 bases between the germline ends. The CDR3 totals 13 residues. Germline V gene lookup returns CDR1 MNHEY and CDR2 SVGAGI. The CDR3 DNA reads TGTGCCAGCAGGGGCGTCTCCTACAATGAGCAGTTCTTC. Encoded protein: CASRGVSYNEQFF.

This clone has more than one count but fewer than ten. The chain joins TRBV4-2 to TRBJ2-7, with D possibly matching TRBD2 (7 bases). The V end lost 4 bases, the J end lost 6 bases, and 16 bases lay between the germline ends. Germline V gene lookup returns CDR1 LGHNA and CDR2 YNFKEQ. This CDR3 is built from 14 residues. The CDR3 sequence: CASSPKGEGLEQYF. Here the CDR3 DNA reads TGTGCCAGCAGCCCCAAGGGGGAGGGCCTCGAGCAGTACTTC.

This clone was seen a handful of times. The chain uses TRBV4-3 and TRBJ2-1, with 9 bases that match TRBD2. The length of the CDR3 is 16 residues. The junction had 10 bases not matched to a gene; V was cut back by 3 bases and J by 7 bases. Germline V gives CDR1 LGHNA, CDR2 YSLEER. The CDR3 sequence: CASSQGREGSRNEQFF. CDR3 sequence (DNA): TGCGCCAGCAGCCAGGGGCGGGAGGGTTCTAGGAATGAGCAGTTCTTC.

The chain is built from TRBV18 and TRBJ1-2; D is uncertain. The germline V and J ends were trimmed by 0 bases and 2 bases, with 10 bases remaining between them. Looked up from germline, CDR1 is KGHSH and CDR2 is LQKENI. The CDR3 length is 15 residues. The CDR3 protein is CASSPPLGQNYGYTF. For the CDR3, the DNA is TGTGCCAGCTCACCACCATTGGGCCAGAACTATGGCTACACCTTC.

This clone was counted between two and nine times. The CDR3, as DNA: TGCGCCAGCAGCCTCGGACAGGGTTTGGACACTGAAGCTTTCTTT. Its translation is CASSLGQGLDTEAFF. V and J are TRBV5-1 and TRBJ1-1; TRBD1 matches 8 bases. This CDR3 comprises 15 residues. Looked up from germline, CDR1 is SGHRS and CDR2 is YFSETQ. V shed 4 bases, J shed 3 bases, and the junction held 8 bases outside the gene matches.

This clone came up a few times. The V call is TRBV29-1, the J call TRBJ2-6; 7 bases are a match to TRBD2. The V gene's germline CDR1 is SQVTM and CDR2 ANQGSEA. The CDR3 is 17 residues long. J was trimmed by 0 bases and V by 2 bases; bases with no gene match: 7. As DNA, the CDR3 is TGCAGCGTTGAACTGTACGGGGGGTCCTCTGGGGCCAACGTCCTGACTTTC. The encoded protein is CSVELYGGSSGANVLTF.

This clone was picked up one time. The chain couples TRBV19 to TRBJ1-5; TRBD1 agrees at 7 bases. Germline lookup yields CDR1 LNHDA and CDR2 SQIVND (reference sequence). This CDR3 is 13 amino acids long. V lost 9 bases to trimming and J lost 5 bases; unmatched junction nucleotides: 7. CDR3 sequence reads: CASRQGMHQPQHF. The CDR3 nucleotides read TGTGCCAGCCGACAGGGTATGCATCAGCCCCAGCATTTT.

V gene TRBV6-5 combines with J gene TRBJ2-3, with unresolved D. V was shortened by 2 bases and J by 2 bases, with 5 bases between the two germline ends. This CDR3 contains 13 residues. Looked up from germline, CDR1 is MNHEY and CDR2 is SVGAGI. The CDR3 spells CASSYGSTDTQYF. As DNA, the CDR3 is TGTGCCAGCAGTTACGGTTCCACAGATACGCAGTATTTT.

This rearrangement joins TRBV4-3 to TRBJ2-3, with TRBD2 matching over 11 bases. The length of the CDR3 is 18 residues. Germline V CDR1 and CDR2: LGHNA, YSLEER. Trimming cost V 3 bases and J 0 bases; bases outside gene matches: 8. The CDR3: CASSQILTSGRSTDTQYF. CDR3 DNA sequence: TGCGCCAGCAGCCAGATACTTACTAGCGGGAGAAGCACAGATACGCAGTATTTT.

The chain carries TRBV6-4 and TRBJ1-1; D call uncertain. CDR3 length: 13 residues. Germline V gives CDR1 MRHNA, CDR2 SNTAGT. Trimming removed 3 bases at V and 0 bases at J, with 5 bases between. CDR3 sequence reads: CASSERLNTEAFF. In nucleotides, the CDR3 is TGTGCCAGCAGTGAGAGGTTGAACACTGAAGCTTTCTTT.

CDR3 sequence: CASEAGTGGYEQYF. CDR3 coding DNA: TGTGCCAGCGAGGCCGGGACAGGGGGCTACGAGCAGTACTTC. The gene calls are TRBV6-6 and TRBJ2-7; 11 positions match TRBD1. CDR3 length: 14 amino acids. V shed 8 bases and J 3 bases; nucleotides not matched to a gene: 6. Germline CDR1 MNHNY, CDR2 SVGAGI (reference sequence).

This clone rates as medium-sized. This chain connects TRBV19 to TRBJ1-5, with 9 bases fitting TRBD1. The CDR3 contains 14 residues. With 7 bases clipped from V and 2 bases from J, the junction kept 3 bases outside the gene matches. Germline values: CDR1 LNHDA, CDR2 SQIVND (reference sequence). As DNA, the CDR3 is TGTGCCAGTAAATGGACAGGGGGCAATCAGCCCCAGCATTTT. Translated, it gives CASKWTGGNQPQHF.

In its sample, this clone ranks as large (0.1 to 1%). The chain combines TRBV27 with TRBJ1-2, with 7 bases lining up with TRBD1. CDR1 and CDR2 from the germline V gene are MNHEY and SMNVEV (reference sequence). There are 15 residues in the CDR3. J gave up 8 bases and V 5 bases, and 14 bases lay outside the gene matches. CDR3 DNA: TGTGCCAGCAGTCCGGGGGGACAGCCGATTGGGGGCTACACCTTC. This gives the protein CASSPGGQPIGGYTF.

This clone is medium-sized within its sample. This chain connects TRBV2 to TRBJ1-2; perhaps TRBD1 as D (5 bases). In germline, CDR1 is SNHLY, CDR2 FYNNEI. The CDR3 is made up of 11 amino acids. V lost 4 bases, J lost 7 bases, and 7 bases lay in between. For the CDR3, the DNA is TGTGCCAGCAGTGGGGGGGTTGGCTACACCTTC. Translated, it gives CASSGGVGYTF.

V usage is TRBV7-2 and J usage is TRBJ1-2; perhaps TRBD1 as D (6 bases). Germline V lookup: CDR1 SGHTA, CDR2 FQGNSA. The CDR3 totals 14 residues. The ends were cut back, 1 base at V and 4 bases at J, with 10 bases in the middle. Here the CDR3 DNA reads TGTGCCAGCAGCTTAGGCAGGGGAACCTATGGCTACACCTTC. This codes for CASSLGRGTYGYTF. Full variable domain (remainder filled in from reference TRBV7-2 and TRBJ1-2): GAGVSQSPSNKVTEKGKDVELRCDPISGHTALYWYRQSLGQGLEFLIYFQGNSAPDKSGLPSDRFSAERTGGSVSTLTIQRTQQEDSAVYLCASSLGRGTYGYTFGSGTRLTVV.

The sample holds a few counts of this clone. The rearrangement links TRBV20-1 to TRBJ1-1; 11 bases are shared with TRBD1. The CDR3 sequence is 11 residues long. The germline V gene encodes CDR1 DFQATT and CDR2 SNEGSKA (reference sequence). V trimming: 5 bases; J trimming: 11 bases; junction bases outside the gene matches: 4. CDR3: CSAWTGGQAFF. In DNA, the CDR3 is TGCAGTGCTTGGACAGGGGGCCAGGCTTTCTTT.

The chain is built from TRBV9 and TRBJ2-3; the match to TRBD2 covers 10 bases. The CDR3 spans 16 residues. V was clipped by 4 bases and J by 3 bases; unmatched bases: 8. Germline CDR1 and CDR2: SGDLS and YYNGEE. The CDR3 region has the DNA TGTGCCAGCAGCAGAGGGACTAGCGATTGGACAGATACGCAGTATTTT. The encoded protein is CASSRGTSDWTDTQYF.

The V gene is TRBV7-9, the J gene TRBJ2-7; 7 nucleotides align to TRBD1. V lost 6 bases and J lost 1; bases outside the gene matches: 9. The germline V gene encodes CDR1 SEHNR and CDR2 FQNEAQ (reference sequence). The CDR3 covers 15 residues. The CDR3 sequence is CASRVYTGESYEQYF. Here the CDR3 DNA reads TGTGCCAGCAGGGTATATACAGGGGAATCCTACGAGCAGTACTTC.